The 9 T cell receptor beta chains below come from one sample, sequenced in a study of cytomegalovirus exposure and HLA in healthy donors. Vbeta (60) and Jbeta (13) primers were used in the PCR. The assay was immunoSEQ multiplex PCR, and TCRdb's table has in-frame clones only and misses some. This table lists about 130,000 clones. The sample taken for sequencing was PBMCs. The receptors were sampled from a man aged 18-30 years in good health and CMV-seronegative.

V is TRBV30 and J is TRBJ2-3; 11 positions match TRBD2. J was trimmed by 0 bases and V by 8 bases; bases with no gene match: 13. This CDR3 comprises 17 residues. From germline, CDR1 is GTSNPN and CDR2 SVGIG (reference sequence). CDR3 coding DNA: TGTGCCGTCGGGTTAGCGGGGGGGAGGACTAGCACAGATACGCAGTATTTT. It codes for CAVGLAGGRTSTDTQYF.

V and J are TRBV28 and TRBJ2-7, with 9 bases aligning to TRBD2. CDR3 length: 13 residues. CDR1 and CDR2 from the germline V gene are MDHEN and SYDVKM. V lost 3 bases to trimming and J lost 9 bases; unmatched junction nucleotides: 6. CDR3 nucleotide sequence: TGTGCCAGCAGTTTCGGAGTTAGCGGGAGGCAGTACTTC. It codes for CASSFGVSGRQYF.

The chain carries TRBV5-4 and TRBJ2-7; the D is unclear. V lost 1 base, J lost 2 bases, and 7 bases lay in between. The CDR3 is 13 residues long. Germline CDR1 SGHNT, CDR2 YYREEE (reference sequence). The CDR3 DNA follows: TGTGCCAGCAGCTTGTGGCGGACCTACGAGCAGTACTTC. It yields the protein CASSLWRTYEQYF.

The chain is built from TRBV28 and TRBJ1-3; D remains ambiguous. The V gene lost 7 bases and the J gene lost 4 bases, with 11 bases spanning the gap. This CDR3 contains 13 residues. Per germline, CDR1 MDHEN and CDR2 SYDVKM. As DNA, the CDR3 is TGTGCCAGCATCTTAAGTGGCGGAAACACCATATATTTT. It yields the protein CASILSGGNTIYF.

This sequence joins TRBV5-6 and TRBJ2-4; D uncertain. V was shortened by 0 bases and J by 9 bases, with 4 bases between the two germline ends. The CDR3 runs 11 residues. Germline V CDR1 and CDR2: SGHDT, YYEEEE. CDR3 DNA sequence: TGTGCCAGCAGCTTGGCTTCCATTCAGTACTTC. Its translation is CASSLASIQYF. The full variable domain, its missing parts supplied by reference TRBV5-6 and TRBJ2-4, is DAGVTQSPTHLIKTRGQQVTLRCSPKSGHDTVSWYQQALGQGPQFIFQYYEEEERQRGNFPDRFSGHQFPNYSSELNVNALLLGDSALYLCASSLASIQYFGAGTRLSVL.

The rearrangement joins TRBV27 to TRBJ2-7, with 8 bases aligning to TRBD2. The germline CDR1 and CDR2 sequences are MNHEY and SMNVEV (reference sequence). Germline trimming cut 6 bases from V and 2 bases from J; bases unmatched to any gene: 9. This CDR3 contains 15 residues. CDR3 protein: CASSVDSGTAYEQYF. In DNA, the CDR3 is TGTGCCAGCAGCGTCGATAGCGGGACTGCCTACGAGCAGTACTTC.

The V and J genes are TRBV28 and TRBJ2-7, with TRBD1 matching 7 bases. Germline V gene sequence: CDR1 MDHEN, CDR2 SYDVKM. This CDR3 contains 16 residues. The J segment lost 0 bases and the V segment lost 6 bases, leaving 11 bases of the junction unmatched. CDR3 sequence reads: CASRGTVGDSSYEQYF. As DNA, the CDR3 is TGTGCCAGCAGGGGAACGGTGGGGGACAGCTCCTACGAGCAGTACTTC. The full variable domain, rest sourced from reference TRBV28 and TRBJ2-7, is DVKVTQSSRYLVKRTGEKVFLECVQDMDHENMFWYRQDPGLGLRLIYFSYDVKMKEKGDIPEGYSVSREKKERFSLILESASTNQTSMYLCASRGTVGDSSYEQYFGPGTRLTVT.

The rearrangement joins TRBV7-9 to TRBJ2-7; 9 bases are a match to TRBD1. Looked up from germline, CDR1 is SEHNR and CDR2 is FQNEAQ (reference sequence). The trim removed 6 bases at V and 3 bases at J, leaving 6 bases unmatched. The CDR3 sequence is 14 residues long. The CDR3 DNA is TGTGCCAGCAGATCTCGGGACAGGGACTACGAGCAGTACTTC. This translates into CASRSRDRDYEQYF.

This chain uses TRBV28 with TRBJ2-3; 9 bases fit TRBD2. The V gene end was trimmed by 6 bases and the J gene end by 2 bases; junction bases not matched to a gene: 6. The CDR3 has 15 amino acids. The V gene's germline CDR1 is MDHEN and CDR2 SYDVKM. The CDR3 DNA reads TGTGCCAGCAGCCCCCGACTAGCGGTCACAGATACGCAGTATTTT. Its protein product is CASSPRLAVTDTQYF. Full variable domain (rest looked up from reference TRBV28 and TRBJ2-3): DVKVTQSSRYLVKRTGEKVFLECVQDMDHENMFWYRQDPGLGLRLIYFSYDVKMKEKGDIPEGYSVSREKKERFSLILESASTNQTSMYLCASSPRLAVTDTQYFGPGTRLTVL.